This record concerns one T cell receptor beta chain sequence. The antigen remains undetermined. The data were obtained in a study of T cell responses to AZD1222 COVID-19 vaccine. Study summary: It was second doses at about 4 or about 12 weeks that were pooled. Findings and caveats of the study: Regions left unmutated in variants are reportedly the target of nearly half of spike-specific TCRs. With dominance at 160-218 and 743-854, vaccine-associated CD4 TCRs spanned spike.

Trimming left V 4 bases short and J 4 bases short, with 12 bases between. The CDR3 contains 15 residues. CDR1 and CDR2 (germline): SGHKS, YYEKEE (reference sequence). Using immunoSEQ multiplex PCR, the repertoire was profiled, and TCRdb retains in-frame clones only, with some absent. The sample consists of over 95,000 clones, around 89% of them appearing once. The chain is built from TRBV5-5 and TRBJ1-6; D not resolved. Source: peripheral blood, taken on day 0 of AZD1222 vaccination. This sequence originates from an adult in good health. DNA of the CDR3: TGTGCCAGCAGCCCCCGGTTGGGATATAATTCACCCCTCCACTTT. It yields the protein CASSPRLGYNSPLHF.